The 25 T cell receptor beta chains given below trace back to one sample, sequenced in a study of blood T cell repertoires in COVID-19. Repertoires were generated with immunoSEQ multiplex PCR, while TCRdb's copy carries only in-frame clones and drops some. Among 200,000 or so clones listed, around 90% were seen once. Specimen: peripheral blood. The receptors derive from a man between 60 and 70 years old with acute or convalescent COVID-19.

In regard to this clone: The junction shows a germline mismatch at one end, possibly a read error. This rearrangement joins TRBV6-1 to TRBJ2-5; D might be TRBD1 (7 bases). Germline V gene data show CDR1 as MNHNS and CDR2 as SASEGT. The CDR3 loop spans 15 amino acids. The CDR3 coding sequence is TGTGCCAGCAGTGAACAGGGGGGAATCCAAGGGACCCAGTACTTC. Protein: CASSEQGGIQGTQYF.

The V call is TRBV28, the J call TRBJ2-3, with 7 bases aligning to TRBD1. Per the germline V gene, CDR1 is MDHEN and CDR2 is SYDVKM. The CDR3 contains 16 residues. Germline trimming cut 8 bases from V and 0 bases from J; bases unmatched to any gene: 11. Here the CDR3 reads CASPPRTGLSTDTQYF. In nucleotides, the CDR3 is TGTGCCAGCCCTCCGAGGACAGGCCTTAGCACAGATACGCAGTATTTT.

The rearrangement uses TRBV19 and TRBJ1-5, with D perhaps TRBD1 (5 bases). The CDR3 covers 13 residues. V lost 7 bases and J lost 6, with 13 bases in between. Looked up from germline, CDR1 is LNHDA and CDR2 is SQIVND (reference sequence). The DNA of the CDR3 is TGTGCCAGTACGGGGGAGAGGTTTCAGCCCCAGCATTTT. This codes for CASTGERFQPQHF.

The chain recombines TRBV29-1 with TRBJ2-7; 9 bases map to TRBD1. The germline gives CDR1 SQVTM, CDR2 ANQGSEA. Trimming took 7 bases from V and 5 from J; bases not matched to a gene: 3. This CDR3 is 11 amino acids long. The CDR3 sequence is CSARTGDEQYF. In DNA, the CDR3 is TGCAGCGCCCGGACAGGGGACGAGCAGTACTTC.

This sequence joins TRBV6-1 and TRBJ2-7; no definite D call. This CDR3 contains 15 residues. Germline V gene lookup returns CDR1 MNHNS and CDR2 SASEGT. V was shortened by 0 bases and J by 4 bases, with 13 bases between the two germline ends. The CDR3 nucleotides read TGTGCCAGCAGTGAAGCCCAATGGTTGCGGTACGAGCAGTACTTC. The encoded protein is CASSEAQWLRYEQYF.

The genes are TRBV3-1 (or the pseudogene TRBV3-2) and TRBJ1-1; 7 bases are a match to TRBD1. Trimming at V came to 0 bases and at J to 4 bases, leaving 11 bases not matched to a gene. Germline CDR1 reads LGHDT; CDR2 reads YNNKEL (reference sequence). The CDR3 has 17 residues. CDR3 in DNA: TGTGCCAGCAGCCAAGATACTTTCGGCAGGGGGACCACTGAAGCTTTCTTT. Amino acid sequence: CASSQDTFGRGTTEAFF.

The V gene is TRBV7-6, the J gene TRBJ1-2; possible D gene TRBD1, 6 bases. The CDR3 runs 16 residues. Between the trimmed V and J ends, which lost 5 bases and 2 bases, there was a span of 18 bases. Germline V gene lookup returns CDR1 SGHVS and CDR2 FNYEAQ. Here the CDR3 reads CASSPYSRQENYGYTF. The CDR3 region has the DNA TGTGCCAGCAGCCCCTACAGCAGACAGGAGAACTATGGCTACACCTTC.

The chain uses TRBV15 and TRBJ1-1; 7 nucleotides line up with TRBD1. CDR1 and CDR2 from the germline V gene are LNHNV and YYDKDF (reference sequence). The CDR3 length is 16 residues. V was pared by 2 bases and J by 1 base, with 7 bases of the junction left unmatched. In DNA, the CDR3 is TGTGCCACCAGCAGACTAGACGGGACAGCGAACACTGAAGCTTTCTTT. The encoded protein is CATSRLDGTANTEAFF.

The V gene is TRBV12-3 or TRBV12-4, the J gene TRBJ2-7; tentatively, D is TRBD2 (6 bases). The CDR3 is 13 residues long. Deletions cut 3 bases from V and 1 base from J, with 7 bases between. CDR3 in amino acids: CASSLGGSYEQYF. DNA for the CDR3: TGTGCCAGCAGTTTGGGGGGTTCCTACGAGCAGTACTTC.

The chain carries TRBV3-1 (or the pseudogene TRBV3-2) and TRBJ1-2; 10 bases are a match to TRBD1. V lost 4 bases, J lost 1 base, and 3 bases stayed unmatched. Germline V lookup: CDR1 LGHDT, CDR2 YNNKEL (reference sequence). The CDR3 totals 15 residues. The CDR3 sequence is CASSPRDRGNYGYTF. As DNA, the CDR3 is TGTGCCAGCAGCCCCCGGGACAGGGGTAACTATGGCTACACCTTC.

The chain combines TRBV6-5 with TRBJ1-1; possibly TRBD1 for D (5 bases). From germline, CDR1 is MNHEY and CDR2 SVGAGI. The CDR3 has 14 residues. Trimming took 7 bases from V and 1 from J, leaving 13 bases between them. In DNA form, the CDR3 reads TGTGCCAGCAATAGGTGGCAGGGGAACACTGAAGCTTTCTTT. It translates to CASNRWQGNTEAFF.

J is TRBJ1-1 and V is TRBV3-1 (or the pseudogene TRBV3-2); TRBD1 matches 9 bases. Germline lookup yields CDR1 LGHDT and CDR2 YNNKEL (reference sequence). V was clipped by 4 bases and J by 2 bases; unmatched bases: 8. The CDR3 sequence is 16 residues long. The CDR3 is CASSRQGGLLNTEAFF. The CDR3 DNA is TGTGCCAGCAGCCGACAGGGGGGGCTCTTAAACACTGAAGCTTTCTTT.

This chain joins TRBV10-1 and TRBJ2-7, with D perhaps TRBD2 (6 bases). Trimming pared 6 bases from V and 1 base from J, leaving 16 bases between. The V gene's germline CDR1 is WNHNN and CDR2 SYGVQD (reference sequence). CDR3 size: 15 residues. CDR3 protein: CASSLRGVGSYEQYF. The CDR3 DNA is TGCGCCAGCAGCCTCCGCGGGGTTGGGTCCTACGAGCAGTACTTC.

This clone has just a few counts. The chain uses TRBV28 and TRBJ1-2; 9 nucleotides line up with TRBD1. The CDR3 is 13 residues long. In germline, CDR1 is MDHEN, CDR2 SYDVKM. After removal of 7 bases from V and 6 bases from J, the junction contained 6 bases not matched to a gene. The CDR3 DNA is TGTGCCAGCATCGACAGGGGGAGTCATGGCTACACCTTC. This encodes CASIDRGSHGYTF.

This chain joins TRBV5-6 and TRBJ2-5; 7 positions agree with TRBD2. Germline CDR1 reads SGHDT; CDR2 reads YYEEEE. V lost 3 bases, J lost 0 bases, and 5 bases stayed unmatched. The CDR3 is made up of 15 amino acids. The DNA of the CDR3 is TGTGCCAGCAGCTCAATTACTAGCGACCAAGAGACCCAGTACTTC. It is translated as CASSSITSDQETQYF.

J is TRBJ2-1 and V is TRBV2; 8 nucleotides line up with TRBD2. The CDR3 length is 16 residues. Per germline, CDR1 SNHLY and CDR2 FYNNEI. After removal of 6 bases from V and 5 bases from J, the junction contained 12 bases not matched to a gene. CDR3 sequence reads: CASSRVGSGVNNEQFF. CDR3 DNA sequence: TGTGCCAGCAGCCGGGTGGGTAGCGGGGTTAACAATGAGCAGTTCTTC.

This clone was seen once. The chain carries TRBV5-1 and TRBJ1-6; D possibly corresponds to TRBD1 (6 bases). The V and J ends lost 0 bases and 6 bases respectively, with 16 bases between them. CDR1 SGHRS and CDR2 YFSETQ come from the germline V gene. The CDR3 has 17 residues. The CDR3 loop reads CASSLAGGPTLNSPLHF. Written as DNA, the CDR3 is TGCGCCAGCAGCTTGGCCGGGGGGCCCACCCTTAATTCACCCCTCCACTTT.

The table lists this clone with a few counts. CDR3 coding DNA: TGTGCCACGACAGGGGGCTACGAGCAGTACTTC. Residues: CATTGGYEQYF. V usage is TRBV19 and J usage is TRBJ2-7, with TRBD1 matching over 9 bases. Germline lookup yields CDR1 LNHDA and CDR2 SQIVND (reference sequence). The trim removed 10 bases at V and 3 bases at J, leaving 1 base unmatched. CDR3 length: 11 residues.

This chain uses TRBV18 with TRBJ2-7; 9 positions match TRBD1. CDR1 KGHSH and CDR2 LQKENI come from the germline V gene. The CDR3 is made up of 14 amino acids. Unmatched junction bases numbered 8, after V lost 6 bases and J lost 5 bases. The DNA of the CDR3 is TGTGCCAGCTCCCAGCACAGGGGGCGAGACGAGCAGTACTTC. Its protein product is CASSQHRGRDEQYF.

The rearrangement uses TRBV5-5 and TRBJ1-2, with TRBD1 as a possible D gene (6 bases). The germline V gene has CDR1 SGHKS and CDR2 YYEKEE (reference sequence). The CDR3 consists of 13 residues. Trimming pared 4 bases from V and 3 bases from J, leaving 10 bases between. CDR3 nucleotides: TGTGCCAGCAGCCTAGGGGGGGACTATGGCTACACCTTC. This translates into CASSLGGDYGYTF.

The chain has TRBV5-1 and TRBJ2-7; 10 bases map to TRBD1. The CDR3 length is 14 residues. CDR1 and CDR2 from the germline V gene are SGHRS and YFSETQ. J lost 3 bases, V lost 4 bases, and 4 bases had no gene match. The CDR3 sequence: CASSPWDRGYEQYF. The CDR3 nucleotides are TGCGCCAGCAGCCCCTGGGACAGGGGCTACGAGCAGTACTTC.

The rearrangement joins TRBV27 to TRBJ2-7; 10 bases match TRBD1. The ends lost 7 bases at V and 4 bases at J; junction bases unmatched: 10. Germline-derived CDR1 and CDR2 are MNHEY and SMNVEV (reference sequence). The CDR3 consists of 15 residues. The CDR3 here is CASTYGTGEWYEQYF. CDR3 coding DNA: TGTGCCAGCACCTATGGGACAGGGGAATGGTACGAGCAGTACTTC.

This clone was counted a single time. The V gene is TRBV27, the J gene TRBJ2-7; possibly TRBD1 for D (6 bases). There are 15 residues in the CDR3. The V gene's germline CDR1 is MNHEY and CDR2 SMNVEV (reference sequence). Trimming stripped 5 bases from V and 0 bases from J, with 14 bases between. DNA of the CDR3: TGTGCCAGCAGTACATCGGGACACTTCTCCTACGAGCAGTACTTC. It codes for CASSTSGHFSYEQYF.

This rearrangement joins TRBV5-4 to TRBJ1-1; 9 bases agree with TRBD1. V shed 5 bases and J 1 base; nucleotides not matched to a gene: 6. There are 15 residues in the CDR3. The germline V gene encodes CDR1 SGHNT and CDR2 YYREEE (reference sequence). The CDR3 DNA follows: TGTGCCAGCAGTCCAAGGACAGGGGAGAACACTGAAGCTTTCTTT. Protein: CASSPRTGENTEAFF.

The chain has TRBV9 and TRBJ2-1, with 7 bases aligning to TRBD1. Germline V CDR1 and CDR2: SGDLS, YYNGEE. The CDR3 totals 14 residues. Germline trimming cut 1 base from V and 9 bases from J; bases unmatched to any gene: 7. CDR3 amino acids: CASSVREGGGEQFF. For the CDR3, the DNA is TGTGCCAGCAGCGTAAGGGAAGGGGGCGGTGAGCAGTTCTTC.